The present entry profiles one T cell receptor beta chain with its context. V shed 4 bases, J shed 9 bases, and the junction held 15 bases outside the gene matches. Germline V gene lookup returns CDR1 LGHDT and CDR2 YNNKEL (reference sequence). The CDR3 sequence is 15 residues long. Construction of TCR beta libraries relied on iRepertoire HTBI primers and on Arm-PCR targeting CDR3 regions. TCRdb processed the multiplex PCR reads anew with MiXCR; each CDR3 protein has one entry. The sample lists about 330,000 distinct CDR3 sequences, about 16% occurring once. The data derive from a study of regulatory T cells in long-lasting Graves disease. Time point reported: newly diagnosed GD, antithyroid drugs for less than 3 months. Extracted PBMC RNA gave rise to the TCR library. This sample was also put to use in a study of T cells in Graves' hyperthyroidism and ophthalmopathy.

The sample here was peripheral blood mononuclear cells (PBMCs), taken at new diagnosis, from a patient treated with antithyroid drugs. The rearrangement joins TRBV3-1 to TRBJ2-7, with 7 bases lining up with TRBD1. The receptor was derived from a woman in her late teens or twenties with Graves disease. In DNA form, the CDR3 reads TGTGCCAGCAGCCCGACAGGGCGAGCATTACGTGTGCAGTACTTC. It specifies CASSPTGRALRVQYF.